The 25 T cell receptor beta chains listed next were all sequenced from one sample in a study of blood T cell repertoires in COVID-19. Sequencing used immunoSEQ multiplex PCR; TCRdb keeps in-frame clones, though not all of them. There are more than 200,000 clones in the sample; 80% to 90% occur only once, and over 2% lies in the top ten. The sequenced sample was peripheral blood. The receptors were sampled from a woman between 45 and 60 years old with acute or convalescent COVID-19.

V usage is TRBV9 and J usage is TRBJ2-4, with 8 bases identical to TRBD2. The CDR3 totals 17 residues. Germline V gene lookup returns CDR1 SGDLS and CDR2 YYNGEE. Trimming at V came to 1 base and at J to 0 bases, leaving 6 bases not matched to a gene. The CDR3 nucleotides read TGTGCCAGCAGCGTATCGGGCGGGGGGCTAGCCAAAAACATTCAGTACTTC. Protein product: CASSVSGGGLAKNIQYF. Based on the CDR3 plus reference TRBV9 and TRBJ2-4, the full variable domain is DSGVTQTPKHLITATGQRVTLRCSPRSGDLSVYWYQQSLDQGLQFLIQYYNGEERAKGNILERFSAQQFPDLHSELNLSSLELGDSALYFCASSVSGGGLAKNIQYFGAGTRLSVL.

This CDR3 is CASNDRGDTEAFF. CDR3 coding DNA: TGTGCCAGTAATGACAGGGGGGACACTGAAGCTTTCTTT. The chain has TRBV19 and TRBJ1-1; 9 bases are a match to TRBD1. Trimming removed 7 bases from V and 3 bases from J; junction bases left unmatched: 3. The CDR3 extends over 13 amino acids. CDR1 and CDR2 (germline): LNHDA, SQIVND (reference sequence).

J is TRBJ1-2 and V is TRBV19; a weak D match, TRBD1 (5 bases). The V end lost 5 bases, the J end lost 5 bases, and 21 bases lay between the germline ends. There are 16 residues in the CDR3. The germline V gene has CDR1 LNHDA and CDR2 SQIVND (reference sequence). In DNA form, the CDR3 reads TGTGCCAGTAGTCCCCAACGGGGGGGAGGACCTTATGGCTACACCTTC. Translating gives CASSPQRGGGPYGYTF.

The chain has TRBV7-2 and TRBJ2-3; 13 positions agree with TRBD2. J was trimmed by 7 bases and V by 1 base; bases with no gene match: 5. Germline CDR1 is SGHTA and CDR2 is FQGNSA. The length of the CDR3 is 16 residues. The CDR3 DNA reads TGTGCCAGCAGCTTAGAGGGGACTAGCGGGGCTAATACGCAGTATTTT. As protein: CASSLEGTSGANTQYF.

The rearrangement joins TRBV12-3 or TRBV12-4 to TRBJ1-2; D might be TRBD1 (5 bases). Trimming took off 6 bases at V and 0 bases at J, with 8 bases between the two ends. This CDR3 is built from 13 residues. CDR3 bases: TGTGCCAGCAGGCCGGGGGCTAACTATGGCTACACCTTC. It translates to CASRPGANYGYTF.

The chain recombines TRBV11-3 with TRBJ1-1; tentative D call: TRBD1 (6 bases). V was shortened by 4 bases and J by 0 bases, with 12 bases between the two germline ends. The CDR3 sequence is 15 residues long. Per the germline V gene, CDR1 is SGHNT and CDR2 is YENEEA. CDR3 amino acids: CASSSRTAMNTEAFF. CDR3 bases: TGTGCCAGCAGCTCCCGGACAGCCATGAACACTGAAGCTTTCTTT.

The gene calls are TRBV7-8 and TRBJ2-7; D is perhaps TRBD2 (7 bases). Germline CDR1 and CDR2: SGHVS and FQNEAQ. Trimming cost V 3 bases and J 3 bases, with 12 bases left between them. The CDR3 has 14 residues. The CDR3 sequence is CASSFGGGGYEQYF. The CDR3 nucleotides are TGTGCCAGCAGCTTTGGAGGGGGGGGCTACGAGCAGTACTTC.

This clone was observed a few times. In DNA, the CDR3 is TGTGCCACCAGCAGAGAGGGGACTAGCGGGAGTTGGTATGAGCAGTTCTTC. Its translation is CATSREGTSGSWYEQFF. V and J are TRBV15 and TRBJ2-1; 14 nucleotides line up with TRBD2. Germline V CDR1 and CDR2: LNHNV, YYDKDF (reference sequence). CDR3 length: 17 amino acids. Trimming at V came to 0 bases and at J to 8 bases, leaving 6 bases not matched to a gene.

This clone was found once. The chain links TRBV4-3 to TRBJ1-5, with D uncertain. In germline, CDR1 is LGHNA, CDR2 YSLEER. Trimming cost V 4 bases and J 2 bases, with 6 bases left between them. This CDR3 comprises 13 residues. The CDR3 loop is CASSLERNQPQHF. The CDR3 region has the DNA TGCGCCAGCAGCCTGGAGCGCAATCAGCCCCAGCATTTT.

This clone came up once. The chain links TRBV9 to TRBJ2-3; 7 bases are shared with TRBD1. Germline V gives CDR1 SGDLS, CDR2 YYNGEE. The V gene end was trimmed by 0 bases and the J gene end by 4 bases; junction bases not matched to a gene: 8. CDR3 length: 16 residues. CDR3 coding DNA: TGTGCCAGCAGCGTAGAAACAGGGGTAGGGGCAGATACGCAGTATTTT. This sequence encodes CASSVETGVGADTQYF.

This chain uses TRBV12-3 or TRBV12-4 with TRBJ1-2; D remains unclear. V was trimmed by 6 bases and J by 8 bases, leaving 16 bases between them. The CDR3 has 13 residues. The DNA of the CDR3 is TGTGCCAGCAGCACCCTCGGCCACGGGGGCTACACCTTC. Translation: CASSTLGHGGYTF.

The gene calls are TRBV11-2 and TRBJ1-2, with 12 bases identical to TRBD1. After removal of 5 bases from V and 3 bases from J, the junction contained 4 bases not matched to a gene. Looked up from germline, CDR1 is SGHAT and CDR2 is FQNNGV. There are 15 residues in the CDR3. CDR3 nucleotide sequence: TGTGCCAGCAGCAGGGACAGGGGGCCAGACTATGGCTACACCTTC. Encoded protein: CASSRDRGPDYGYTF.

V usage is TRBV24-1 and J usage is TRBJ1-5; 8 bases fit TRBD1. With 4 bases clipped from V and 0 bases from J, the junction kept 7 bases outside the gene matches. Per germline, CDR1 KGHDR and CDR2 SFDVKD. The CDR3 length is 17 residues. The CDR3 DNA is TGTGCCACCAGTGACACACAGGGGGAGAGTAGCAATCAGCCCCAGCATTTT. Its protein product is CATSDTQGESSNQPQHF.

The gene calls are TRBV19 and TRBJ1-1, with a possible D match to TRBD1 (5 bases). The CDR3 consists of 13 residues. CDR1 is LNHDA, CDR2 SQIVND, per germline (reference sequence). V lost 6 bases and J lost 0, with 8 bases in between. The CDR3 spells CASRRQLNTEAFF. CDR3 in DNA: TGTGCCAGTAGAAGACAGTTGAACACTGAAGCTTTCTTT.

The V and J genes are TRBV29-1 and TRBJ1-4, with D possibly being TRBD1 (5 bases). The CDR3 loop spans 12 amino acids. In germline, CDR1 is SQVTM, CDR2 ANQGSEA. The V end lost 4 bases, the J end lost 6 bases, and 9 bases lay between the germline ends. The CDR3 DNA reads TGCAGCGTTGTGGGACTCCATGAAAAACTGTTTTTT. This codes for CSVVGLHEKLFF.

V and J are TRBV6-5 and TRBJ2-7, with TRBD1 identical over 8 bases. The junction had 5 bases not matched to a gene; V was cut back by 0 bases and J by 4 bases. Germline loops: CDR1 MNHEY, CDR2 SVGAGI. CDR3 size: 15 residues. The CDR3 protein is CASSYSGTGWYEQYF. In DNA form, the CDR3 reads TGTGCCAGCAGTTACTCCGGGACAGGTTGGTACGAGCAGTACTTC.

The CDR3 is CASRGRDHEQYF. The CDR3 DNA reads as TGTGCCAGCAGGGGGAGGGACCACGAGCAGTACTTC. The rearrangement links TRBV12-3 or TRBV12-4 to TRBJ2-7, with 7 bases lining up with TRBD2. The CDR3 has 12 residues. V was pared by 6 bases and J by 5 bases, with 4 bases of the junction left unmatched.

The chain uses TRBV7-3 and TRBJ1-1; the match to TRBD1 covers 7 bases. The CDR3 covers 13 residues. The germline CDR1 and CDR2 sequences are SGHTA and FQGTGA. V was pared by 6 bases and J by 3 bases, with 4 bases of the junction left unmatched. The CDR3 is CASSFQGDTEAFF. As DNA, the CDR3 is TGTGCCAGCAGTTTTCAGGGGGACACTGAAGCTTTCTTT.

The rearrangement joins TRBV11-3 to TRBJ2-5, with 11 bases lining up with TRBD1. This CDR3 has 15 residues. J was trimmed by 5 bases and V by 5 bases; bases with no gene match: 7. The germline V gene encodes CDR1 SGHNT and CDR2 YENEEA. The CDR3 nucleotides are TGTGCCAGCAGCGCAAGGACAGGGGGCAGGGAGACCCAGTACTTC. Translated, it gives CASSARTGGRETQYF.

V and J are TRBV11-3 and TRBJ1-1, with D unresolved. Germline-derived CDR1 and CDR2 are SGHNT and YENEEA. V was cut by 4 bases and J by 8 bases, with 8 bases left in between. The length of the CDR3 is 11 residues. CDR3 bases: TGTGCCAGCAGCTCATTGGGCGAAGCTTTCTTT. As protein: CASSSLGEAFF.

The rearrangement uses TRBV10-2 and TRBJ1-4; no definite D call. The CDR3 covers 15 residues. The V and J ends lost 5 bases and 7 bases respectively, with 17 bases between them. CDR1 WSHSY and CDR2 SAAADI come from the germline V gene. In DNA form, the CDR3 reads TGCGCCAGCAGTTACCCTCCGGCCGAGGGTGAAAAACTGTTTTTT. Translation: CASSYPPAEGEKLFF.

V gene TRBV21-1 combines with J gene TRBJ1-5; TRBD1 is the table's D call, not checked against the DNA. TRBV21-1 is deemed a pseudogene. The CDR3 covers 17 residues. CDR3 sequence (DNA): TGTGCCAGCACCCCGCCGGGACAGGGTGAGAGCAATCAGCCCCAGCATTTT. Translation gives CASTPPGQGESNQPQHF.

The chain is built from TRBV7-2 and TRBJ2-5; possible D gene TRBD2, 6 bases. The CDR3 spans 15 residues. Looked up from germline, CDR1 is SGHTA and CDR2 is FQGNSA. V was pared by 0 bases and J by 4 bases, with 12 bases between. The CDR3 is CASSLARAGRETQYF. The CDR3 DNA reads TGTGCCAGCAGCTTAGCGCGGGCGGGACGAGAGACCCAGTACTTC.

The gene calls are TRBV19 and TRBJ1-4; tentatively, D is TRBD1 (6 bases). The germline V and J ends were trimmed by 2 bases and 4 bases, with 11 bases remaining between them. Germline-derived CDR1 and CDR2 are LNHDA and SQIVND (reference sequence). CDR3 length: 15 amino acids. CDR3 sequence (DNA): TGTGCCAGTAGTATAAAGGCAGGGGTTAATGAAAAACTGTTTTTT. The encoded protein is CASSIKAGVNEKLFF.

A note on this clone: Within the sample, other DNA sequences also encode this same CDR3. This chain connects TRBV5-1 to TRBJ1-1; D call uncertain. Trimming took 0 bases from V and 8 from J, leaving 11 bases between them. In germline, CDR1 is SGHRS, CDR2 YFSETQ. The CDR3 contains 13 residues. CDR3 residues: CASSLAGETEAFF. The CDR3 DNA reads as TGCGCCAGCAGCTTGGCCGGGGAGACAGAAGCTTTCTTT.